This T cell receptor (beta chain) was retrieved from a study of shared T cell receptors in the human thymus. Germline loops: CDR1 MDHEN, CDR2 SYDVKM. The germline V and J ends were trimmed by 6 bases and 6 bases, with 8 bases remaining between them. The CDR3 is 11 residues long. Profiled with immunoSEQ multiplex PCR; TCRdb holds only in-frame clones, not every one. The sample shows approximately 490,000 clones, approximately 80% of them seen only once. A further study also used this sample, focusing on human thymus T cells. As that study records: Infants, healthy and Finnish, who were having corrective surgery for congenital heart defects served as donors. Corrective heart surgery yielded resections, and these provided the thymus tissue. Thymic and blood repertoires appeared to show biased V and J gene usage. Thymic TCR repertoires of unrelated people reportedly overlapped highly.

The rearrangement joins TRBV28 to TRBJ1-2; no clear D gene. Sequences were obtained from thymocytes. The sequence came from a boy under three years old with a congenital heart defect. The CDR3 here is CASREEDGYTF. The CDR3 DNA reads TGTGCCAGCAGGGAGGAGGATGGCTACACCTTC.